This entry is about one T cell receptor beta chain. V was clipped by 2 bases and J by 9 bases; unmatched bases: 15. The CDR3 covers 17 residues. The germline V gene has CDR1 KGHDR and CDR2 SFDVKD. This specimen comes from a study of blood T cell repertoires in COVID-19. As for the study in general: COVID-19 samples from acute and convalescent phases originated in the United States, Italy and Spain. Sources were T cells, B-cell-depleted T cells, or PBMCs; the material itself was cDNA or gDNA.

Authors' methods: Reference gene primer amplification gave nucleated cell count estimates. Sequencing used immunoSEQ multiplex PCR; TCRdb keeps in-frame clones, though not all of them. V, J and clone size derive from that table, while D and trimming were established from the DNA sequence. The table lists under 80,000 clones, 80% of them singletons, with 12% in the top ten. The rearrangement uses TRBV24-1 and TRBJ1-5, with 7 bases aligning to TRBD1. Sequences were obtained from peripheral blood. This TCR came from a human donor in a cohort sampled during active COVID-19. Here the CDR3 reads CATSDSAGQSFVRPQHF. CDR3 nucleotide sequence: TGTGCCACCAGTGATTCGGCGGGACAGTCCTTTGTTCGGCCCCAGCATTTT.